This T cell receptor beta chain comes out of a study of cytomegalovirus exposure and HLA in healthy donors. Study-wide results and limits: In an earlier analysis, about 87% or about 30%: the productive usage of most TCR beta V segments.

For this clone: Its antigen is undetermined.

This PCR relied on a set of 60 Vbeta primers and 13 Jbeta primers. Authors' data handling: A later analysis tallied about 80 million unique TCR beta chains, about 11 million of them shared. Sequenced by immunoSEQ multiplex PCR; TCRdb stores in-frame clones only, minus some. The V and J calls and clone size are taken from that table; D and trimming were inferred from the DNA. There are some 160,000 clones in the sample; nearly 80% occur only once, and 1.5% to 2% lies in the top ten. This CDR3 region has 14 residues. The V gene end was trimmed by 5 bases and the J gene end by 4 bases; junction bases not matched to a gene: 5. Germline lookup yields CDR1 SGHTA and CDR2 FQGTGA.

This chain uses TRBV7-3 with TRBJ2-1; 7 bases map to TRBD2. The sequenced sample consisted of PBMCs. The clonotype originates from a woman in her twenties or thirties in good health and CMV-seronegative. CDR3 bases: TGTGCCAGCAGCCTACGAGCGGGGTACAATGAGCAGTTCTTC. Translating gives CASSLRAGYNEQFF.